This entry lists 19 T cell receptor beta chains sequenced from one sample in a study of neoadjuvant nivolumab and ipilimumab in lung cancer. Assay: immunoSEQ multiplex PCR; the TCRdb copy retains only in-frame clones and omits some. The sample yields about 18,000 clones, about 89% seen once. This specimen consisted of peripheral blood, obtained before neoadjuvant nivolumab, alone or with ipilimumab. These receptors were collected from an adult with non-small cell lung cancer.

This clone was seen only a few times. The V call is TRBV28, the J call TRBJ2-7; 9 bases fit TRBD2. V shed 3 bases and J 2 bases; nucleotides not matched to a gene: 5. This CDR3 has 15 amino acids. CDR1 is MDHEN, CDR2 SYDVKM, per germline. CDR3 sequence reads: CASSLLGGGAYEQYF. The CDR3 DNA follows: TGTGCCAGCAGTTTGTTAGGCGGGGGGGCCTACGAGCAGTACTTC. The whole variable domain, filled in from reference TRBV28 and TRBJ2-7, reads DVKVTQSSRYLVKRTGEKVFLECVQDMDHENMFWYRQDPGLGLRLIYFSYDVKMKEKGDIPEGYSVSREKKERFSLILESASTNQTSMYLCASSLLGGGAYEQYFGPGTRLTVT.

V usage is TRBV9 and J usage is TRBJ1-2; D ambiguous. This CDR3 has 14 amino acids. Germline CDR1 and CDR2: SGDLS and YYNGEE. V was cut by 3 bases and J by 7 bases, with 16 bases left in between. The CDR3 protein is CASSAAREAFGYTF. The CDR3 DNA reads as TGTGCCAGCAGCGCCGCCCGGGAGGCTTTTGGCTACACCTTC.

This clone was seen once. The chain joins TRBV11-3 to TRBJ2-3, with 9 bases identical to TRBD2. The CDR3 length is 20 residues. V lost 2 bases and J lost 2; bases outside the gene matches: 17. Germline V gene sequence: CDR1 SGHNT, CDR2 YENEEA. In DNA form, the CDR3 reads TGTGCCAGCAGCTTAAGCCTCCCGGGGGCTAGCGGGAAAAACACAGATACGCAGTATTTT. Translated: CASSLSLPGASGKNTDTQYF.

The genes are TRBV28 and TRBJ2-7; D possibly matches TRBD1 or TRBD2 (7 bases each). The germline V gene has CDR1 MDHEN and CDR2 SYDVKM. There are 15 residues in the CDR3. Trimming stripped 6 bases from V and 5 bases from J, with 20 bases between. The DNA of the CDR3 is TGTGCCAGCAGGTCAGGGGGGGGGACCTCGCACGAGCAGTACTTC. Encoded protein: CASRSGGGTSHEQYF.

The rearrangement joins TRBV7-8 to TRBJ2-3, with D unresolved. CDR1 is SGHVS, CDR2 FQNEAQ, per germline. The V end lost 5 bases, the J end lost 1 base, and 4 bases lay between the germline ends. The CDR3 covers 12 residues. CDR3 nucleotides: TGTGCCAGCAGCCTAGGCACAGATACGCAGTATTTT. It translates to CASSLGTDTQYF. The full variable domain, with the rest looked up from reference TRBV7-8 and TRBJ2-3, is GAGVSQSPRYKVAKRGQDVALRCDPISGHVSLFWYQQALGQGPEFLTYFQNEAQLDKSGLPSDRFFAERPEGSVSTLKIQRTQQEDSAVYLCASSLGTDTQYFGPGTRLTVL.

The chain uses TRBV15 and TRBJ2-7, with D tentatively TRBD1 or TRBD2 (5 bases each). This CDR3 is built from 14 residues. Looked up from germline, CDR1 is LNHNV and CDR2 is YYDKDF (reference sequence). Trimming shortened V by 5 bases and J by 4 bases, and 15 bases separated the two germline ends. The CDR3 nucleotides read TGTGCCACCAGCGTCAGCGGAGAGGGGTACGAGCAGTACTTC. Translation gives CATSVSGEGYEQYF.

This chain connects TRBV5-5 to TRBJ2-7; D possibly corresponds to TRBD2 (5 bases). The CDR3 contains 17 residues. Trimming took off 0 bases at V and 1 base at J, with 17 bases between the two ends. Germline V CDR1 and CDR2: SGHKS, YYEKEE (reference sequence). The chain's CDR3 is CASSLASQVGWSYEQYF. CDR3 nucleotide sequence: TGTGCCAGCAGCTTGGCTAGCCAGGTGGGTTGGTCCTACGAGCAGTACTTC.

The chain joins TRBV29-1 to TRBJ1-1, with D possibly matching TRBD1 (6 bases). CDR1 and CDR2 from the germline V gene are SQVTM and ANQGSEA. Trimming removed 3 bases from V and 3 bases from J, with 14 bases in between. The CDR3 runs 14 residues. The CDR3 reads CSVDWGQGYTEAFF. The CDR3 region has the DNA TGCAGCGTTGATTGGGGGCAGGGTTACACTGAAGCTTTCTTT.

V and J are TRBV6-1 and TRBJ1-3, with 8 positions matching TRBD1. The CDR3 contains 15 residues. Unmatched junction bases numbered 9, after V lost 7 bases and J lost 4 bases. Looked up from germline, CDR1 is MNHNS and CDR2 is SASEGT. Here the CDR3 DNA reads TGTGCCAGCACAATACAGGGGGGTATCGGAAACACCATATATTTT. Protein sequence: CASTIQGGIGNTIYF.

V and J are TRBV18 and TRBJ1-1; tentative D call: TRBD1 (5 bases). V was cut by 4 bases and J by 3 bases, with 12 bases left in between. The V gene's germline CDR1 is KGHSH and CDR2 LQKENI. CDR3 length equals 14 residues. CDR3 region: CASSLTTGDTEAFF. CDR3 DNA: TGTGCCAGCTCACTAACGACGGGGGACACTGAAGCTTTCTTT.

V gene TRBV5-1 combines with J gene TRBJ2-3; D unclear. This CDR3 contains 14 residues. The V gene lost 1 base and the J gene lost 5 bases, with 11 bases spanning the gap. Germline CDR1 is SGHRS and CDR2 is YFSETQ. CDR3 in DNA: TGCGCCAGCAGCTTGACAGCCACTGTAGATACGCAGTATTTT. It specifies CASSLTATVDTQYF.

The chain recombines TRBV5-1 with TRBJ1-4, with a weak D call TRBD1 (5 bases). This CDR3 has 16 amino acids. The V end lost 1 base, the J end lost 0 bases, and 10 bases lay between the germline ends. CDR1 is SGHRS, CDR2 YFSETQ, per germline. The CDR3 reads CASSLRGEATNEKLFF. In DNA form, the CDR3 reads TGCGCCAGCAGCTTGAGAGGGGAAGCAACTAATGAAAAACTGTTTTTT.

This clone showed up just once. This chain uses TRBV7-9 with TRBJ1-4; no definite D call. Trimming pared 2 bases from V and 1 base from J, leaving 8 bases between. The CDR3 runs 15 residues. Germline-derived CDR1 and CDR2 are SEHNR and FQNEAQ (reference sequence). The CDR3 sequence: CASSLPGLTNEKLFF. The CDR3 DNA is TGTGCCAGCAGCTTACCGGGGTTAACTAATGAAAAACTGTTTTTT.

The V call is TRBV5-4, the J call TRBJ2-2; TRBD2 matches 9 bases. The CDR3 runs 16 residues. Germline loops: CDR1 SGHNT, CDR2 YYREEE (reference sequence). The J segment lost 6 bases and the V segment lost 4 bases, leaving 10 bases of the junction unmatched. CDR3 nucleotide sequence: TGTGCCAGCAGCCCTATGACTAGCGGATCTCCCGGGGAGCTGTTTTTT. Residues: CASSPMTSGSPGELFF.

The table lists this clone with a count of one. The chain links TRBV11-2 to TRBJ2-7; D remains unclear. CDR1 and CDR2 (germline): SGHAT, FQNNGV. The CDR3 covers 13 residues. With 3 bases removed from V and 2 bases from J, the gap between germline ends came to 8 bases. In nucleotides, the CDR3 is TGTGCCAGCAGCTTCGGCGGAGCCTACGAGCAGTACTTC. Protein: CASSFGGAYEQYF.

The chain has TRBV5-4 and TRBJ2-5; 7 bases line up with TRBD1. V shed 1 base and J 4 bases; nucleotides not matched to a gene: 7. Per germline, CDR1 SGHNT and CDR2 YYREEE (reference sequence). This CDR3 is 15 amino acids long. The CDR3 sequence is CASSLTGVSTETQYF. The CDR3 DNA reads TGTGCCAGCAGCTTGACAGGGGTGTCGACAGAGACCCAGTACTTC.

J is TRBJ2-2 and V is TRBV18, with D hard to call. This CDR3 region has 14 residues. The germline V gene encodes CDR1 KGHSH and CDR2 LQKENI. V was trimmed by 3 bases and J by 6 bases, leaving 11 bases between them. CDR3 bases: TGTGCCAGCTCACCGCTGCATTCGTCCGGGGAGCTGTTTTTT. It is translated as CASSPLHSSGELFF.

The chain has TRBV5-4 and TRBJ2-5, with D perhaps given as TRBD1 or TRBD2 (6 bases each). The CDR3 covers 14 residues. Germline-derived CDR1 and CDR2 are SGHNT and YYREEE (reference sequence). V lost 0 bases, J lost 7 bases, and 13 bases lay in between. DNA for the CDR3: TGTGCCAGCAGCTTGGAGTCGGGGGCACGGACCCAGTACTTC. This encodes CASSLESGARTQYF.

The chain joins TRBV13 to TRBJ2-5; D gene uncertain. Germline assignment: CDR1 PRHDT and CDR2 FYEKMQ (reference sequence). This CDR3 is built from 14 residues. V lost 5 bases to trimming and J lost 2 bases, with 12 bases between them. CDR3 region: CASSPSISQETQYF. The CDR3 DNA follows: TGTGCCAGCAGCCCTTCGATCTCACAAGAGACCCAGTACTTC.